This entry concerns a single T cell receptor beta chain. Its cognate antigen is unknown. The data derive from a study of cytomegalovirus exposure and HLA in healthy donors. The PCR made use of 60 Vbeta and 13 Jbeta primers. The protocol was immunoSEQ multiplex PCR, while the TCRdb copy is restricted to in-frame clones and leaves out a portion. The profile shows approximately 90,000 clones, 63% of them singletons. Overall study findings and caveats: Sequencing probably produced one cluster of sequence variants that were highly shared. Rarity marked most TCR sequences, yet some public TCRs occurred in many donors. Because they were indistinguishable, some V segments, including TRBV6-2 and TRBV6-3, were excluded. One variant, a missense change in DCLRE1C, was linked in a later analysis to TCR beta V- and J-gene trimming.

The CDR3 is 16 residues long. CDR1 is SQVTM and CDR2 is ANQGSEA in the germline V gene. Trimming stripped 8 bases from V and 5 bases from J, with 25 bases between. The sequenced sample consisted of PBMCs. This TCR came from a young woman in good health and CMV-seronegative. The chain combines TRBV29-1 with TRBJ2-1; D is possibly TRBD2 (6 bases). CDR3 sequence reads: CSTDGWRASEHNEQFF. The CDR3 nucleotides are TGCAGCACAGACGGTTGGCGGGCTAGCGAACACAATGAGCAGTTCTTC.